A selection of T cell receptor beta chains follows, all from one sample in a study of T cells in Graves' hyperthyroidism and ophthalmopathy. TCRdb passed the multiplex PCR reads through MiXCR, listing each CDR3 protein once. The sample has under 700,000 distinct CDR3 sequences, around 42% seen once. Sample: peripheral blood or thyroid tissue (not recorded which). The receptors derive from a woman between 18 and 29 years old with Graves' hyperthyroidism. Both conserved end residues are trimmed from each CDR3. A D gene is named only where the DNA matches it firmly. Clone size, where shown, is once, few, many, or a class for clones that have expanded.

j_gene | d_gene | v_gene | abundance | len | CDR3aa
TRBJ2-2 | NA | TRBV5-1 | NA | 13 | ASSLLQGNTGELF
TRBJ1-1 | NA | TRBV29-1 | NA | 11 | SVVRGMNTEAF
TRBJ2-6 | NA | TRBV2 | NA | 12 | ASSYYPGANVLT
TRBJ1-1 | TRBD1 | TRBV19 | many | 10 | ASSTTGKVPF
TRBJ1-1 | TRBD1 | TRBV10-3 | NA | 11 | AISEVQGDESF
TRBJ2-7 | NA | TRBV24-1 | many | 14 | ATSALTGQHPYEQY
TRBJ2-7 | TRBD2 | TRBV10-3 | many | 14 | AISESLAGVGYEQY
TRBJ1-4 | NA | TRBV2 | many | 11 | ASSDPRFSELF
TRBJ1-5 | NA | TRBV15 | many | 10 | ATSRSDQPQH
TRBJ1-1 | NA | TRBV2 | NA | 8 | ASKTLGAF
TRBJ2-7 | TRBD1 | TRBV25-1 | NA | 12 | ASIGQGIGYEQY
TRBJ1-1 | NA | TRBV7-3 | few | 12 | ASGRGLGNTEAF
TRBJ2-7 | NA | TRBV20-1 | few | 11 | SASRLLSYEQY
TRBJ2-5 | NA | TRBV6-5 | NA | 11 | ASRGTTQETQY
TRBJ2-7 | TRBD2 | TRBV11-2 | NA | 13 | ASSPTGGTSYEQY
TRBJ2-7 | NA | TRBV5-1 | NA | 13 | ASSLGSSSSYEQY
TRBJ2-7 | TRBD2 | TRBV20-1 | few | 10 | SAQLAGVDQY
TRBJ1-1 | NA | TRBV2 | many | 11 | ASSDTANTEAF
TRBJ1-1 | TRBD1 | TRBV2 | NA | 14 | ASSEWGQGLNTEAF
TRBJ1-1 | NA | TRBV28 | NA | 11 | ATSGTRGAEAF
TRBJ2-7 | TRBD2 | TRBV7-8 | NA | 14 | ASSLMRLAGVGEQY
TRBJ2-5 | NA | TRBV7-8 | NA | 12 | ASSLTGPRETQY
TRBJ2-7 | TRBD1 | TRBV7-6 | NA | 11 | ASSPQGPYEQY
TRBJ2-7 | NA | TRBV15 | NA | 9 | ATKFGGEQY
TRBJ1-3 | NA | TRBV7-3 | NA | 15 | ASSLGAARGGGNTIY
TRBJ2-7 | TRBD2 | TRBV10-3 | NA | 12 | ATKGLAGSSEQY
TRBJ1-6 | NA | TRBV6-5 | many | 10 | ASSFVGSPLH
TRBJ1-3 | NA | TRBV20-1 | NA | 11 | SALRRAGNTIY
TRBJ2-2 | TRBD2 | TRBV20-1 | NA | 14 | SAPRPAGGLGGELF
TRBJ2-7 | NA | TRBV7-9 | NA | 9 | ASSPFDEQY
TRBJ2-5 | NA | TRBV15 | NA | 9 | ATSLRRTQY
TRBJ1-5 | NA | TRBV2 | many | 8 | ASRRHPQH
TRBJ1-1 | NA | TRBV2 | many | 13 | ASSVYVLVNTEAF
TRBJ2-7 | NA | TRBV15 | NA | 13 | ATSRDLQGEGEQY
TRBJ1-6 | NA | TRBV15 | NA | 10 | ATSRERGDRH